The entry below gives a single T cell receptor (beta chain) sequence along with its context. The source of the sample is a study of blood T cell repertoires in COVID-19. Across the study: Specimens from acute and convalescent COVID-19 originated in the United States, Italy and Spain.

Sequenced by immunoSEQ multiplex PCR; TCRdb stores in-frame clones only, minus some. The sample has about 80,000 clones; roughly 80% are singletons. V lost 1 base to trimming and J lost 7 bases; unmatched junction nucleotides: 7. CDR3 length equals 15 residues. Germline loops: CDR1 SGHAT, CDR2 FQNNGV. The receptor was isolated from a woman in her 70s with acute or convalescent COVID-19. Material for sequencing was peripheral blood. The rearrangement links TRBV11-2 to TRBJ1-2, with 9 bases aligning to TRBD1. The CDR3 sequence is CASSLGGQGVFGYTF. In DNA form, the CDR3 reads TGTGCCAGCAGCTTAGGGGGACAGGGTGTTTTTGGCTACACCTTC.